This T cell receptor beta chain originates from a study of cytomegalovirus exposure and HLA in healthy donors. General observations from the study: As was reported, the classifier diagnosed cytomegalovirus status with high specificity and sensitivity. It was in a later analysis that TCR association rates were seen to vary by HLA locus, highest for DRB1 and lowest for HLA-C.

For this clone: Its antigen remains unidentified.

A multiplex PCR was run with 60 Vbeta primers and 13 Jbeta primers. Sequenced by immunoSEQ multiplex PCR; TCRdb stores in-frame clones only, minus some. The data hold roughly 120,000 clones, with around a tenth observed a single time. The ends were cut back, 0 bases at V and 0 bases at J, with 13 bases in the middle. The CDR3 spans 16 residues. Per the germline V gene, CDR1 is SQVTM and CDR2 is ANQGSEA. This receptor was obtained from a man under 40 in good health and CMV-seronegative. The sequenced sample was PBMCs. The chain employs TRBV29-1 and TRBJ2-3; perhaps TRBD2 as D (5 bases). The CDR3 DNA is TGCAGCGTTGAAGATTTTCTAGCTGCCAGCACAGATACGCAGTATTTT. It translates to CSVEDFLAASTDTQYF.